The table lists the clone carrying this T cell receptor beta chain with many counts. Antigen specificity is unknown. The record originates from a study of beta chain features in type 1 diabetes. Across the study: Cells sorted and examined across all samples totaled nearly 110,000,000. Study-wide results and caveats: TCRB CDR3s were moderately but significantly shorter in Type 1 diabetes patients in all four CD4+ subsets.

Expressed TCRB transcripts were sequenced because the entire RNA isolate underwent reverse transcription. Measured with immunoSEQ multiplex PCR; TCRdb has only the in-frame clones, and not every one. The sample carries 300,000 to 450,000 clones, 9.6% recorded once. V trimming: 4 bases; J trimming: 2 bases; junction bases outside the gene matches: 6. Germline V gene data show CDR1 as SGHDN and CDR2 as FVKESK. This CDR3 has 15 amino acids. The source of this sequence is a man aged 30 to 39 with type 1 diabetes. Sequenced input: central memory CD4+ T cells from blood. This chain connects TRBV14 to TRBJ2-7, with 9 bases identical to TRBD1. CDR3 bases: TGTGCCAGCAGCCTAGGGACAGGGATTGCCTACGAGCAGTACTTC. Protein sequence: CASSLGTGIAYEQYF.